A selection of T cell receptor beta chains follows, all from one sample in a study of read filtering for tumor transcriptome and immune sequencing. TCRdb re-called the reads through MiXCR, storing one row per CDR3 protein. Of some 130,000 distinct CDR3 sequences detected, roughly 13% appear once; the ten largest clones hold 7% to 9%. Specimen: a population of CD138-negative cells sorted from bone marrow. These receptors were collected from a donor aged 40 or over with multiple myeloma. Both conserved end residues are part of each CDR3. A D gene is named only where the DNA matches it firmly. Where a row states a size, it is once, few, many or the class of an expanded clone; other rows omit it.

J gene: TRBJ2-1
clone size: .
D gene: .
V gene: TRBV12-3/TRBV12-4
CDR3 protein: CASRRRHSSHEQLF
CDR3 DNA: TGTGCCAGCAGGAGGCGACACTCGTCGCATGAGCAGTTGTTC

J gene: TRBJ1-1
clone size: many
D gene: .
V gene: TRBV7-9
CDR3 protein: CASSLDSTENTEAFF
CDR3 DNA: TGTGCCAGCAGCTTAGACTCGACAGAGAACACTGAAGCTTTCTTT

J gene: TRBJ2-1
clone size: many
D gene: .
V gene: TRBV3-1
CDR3 protein: CASSQGLEPPVEQFF
CDR3 DNA: TGTGCCAGCAGCCAAGGTCTGGAGCCCCCTGTTGAGCAGTTCTTC

J gene: TRBJ2-7
clone size: many
D gene: .
V gene: TRBV6-2/TRBV6-3
CDR3 protein: CASITTDRAYEQYF
CDR3 DNA: TGTGCCAGCATTACCACGGACCGAGCCTACGAGCAGTACTTC

J gene: TRBJ2-2
clone size: few
D gene: TRBD2
V gene: TRBV20-1
CDR3 protein: CSARDGTSGRANTGELFF
CDR3 DNA: TGCAGTGCTAGAGATGGGACTAGCGGGAGAGCTAACACCGGGGAGCTGTTTTTT

J gene: TRBJ2-7
clone size: many
D gene: TRBD1
V gene: TRBV27
CDR3 protein: CASSLGTGTHEQYF
CDR3 DNA: TGTGCCAGCAGTTTAGGGACAGGAACACACGAGCAGTACTTC

J gene: TRBJ2-1
clone size: many
D gene: .
V gene: TRBV14
CDR3 protein: CASSMAGLYNEQFF
CDR3 DNA: TGTGCCAGCAGCATGGCGGGGCTCTACAATGAGCAGTTCTTC

J gene: TRBJ2-1
clone size: few
D gene: TRBD2
V gene: TRBV7-3
CDR3 protein: CTSSLRSSGKREQFF
CDR3 DNA: TGTACCAGCAGCTTAAGGTCTAGCGGGAAGCGTGAGCAGTTCTTC

J gene: TRBJ1-2
clone size: many
D gene: TRBD1
V gene: TRBV14
CDR3 protein: CASSQQTGTGSPAGYTF
CDR3 DNA: TGTGCCAGCAGCCAACAAACCGGGACAGGCAGCCCCGCCGGCTACACCTTC

J gene: TRBJ2-1
clone size: .
D gene: TRBD1
V gene: TRBV9
CDR3 protein: CASSLRARGPGEQFF
CDR3 DNA: TGTGCCAGCAGCCTCCGGGCCAGGGGGCCGGGTGAGCAGTTCTTC

J gene: TRBJ2-7
clone size: many
D gene: .
V gene: TRBV14
CDR3 protein: CASSRVGGPSEQYF
CDR3 DNA: TGTGCCAGCAGCCGCGTGGGGGGCCCTAGCGAGCAGTACTTC

J gene: TRBJ2-2
clone size: many
D gene: TRBD2
V gene: TRBV9
CDR3 protein: CASSVELAGTGELFF
CDR3 DNA: TGTGCCAGCAGCGTAGAATTAGCGGGCACCGGGGAGCTGTTTTTT

J gene: TRBJ1-1
clone size: few
D gene: .
V gene: TRBV29-1
CDR3 protein: CSVEGERTTEASF
CDR3 DNA: TGCAGCGTTGAAGGCGAGCGGACCACTGAAGCTTCCTTT

J gene: TRBJ1-5
clone size: many
D gene: TRBD1
V gene: TRBV19
CDR3 protein: CASSIEFDRDQPQHF
CDR3 DNA: TGTGCCAGTAGTATAGAATTCGACAGGGATCAGCCCCAGCATTTT

J gene: TRBJ2-5
clone size: .
D gene: .
V gene: TRBV5-1
CDR3 protein: CASSLSGSAQETQYF
CDR3 DNA: TGCGCCAGCAGCTTGTCGGGTAGCGCCCAAGAGACCCAGTACTTC

J gene: TRBJ2-5
clone size: many
D gene: .
V gene: TRBV12-3/TRBV12-4
CDR3 protein: CASSSEGNQETQYF
CDR3 DNA: TGTGCCAGCAGTTCGGAGGGAAACCAAGAGACCCAGTACTTC

J gene: TRBJ1-4
clone size: many
D gene: TRBD1
V gene: TRBV19
CDR3 protein: CASSIMGTGHEKLFF
CDR3 DNA: TGTGCCAGTAGTATAATGGGGACAGGGCACGAAAAACTGTTTTTT

J gene: TRBJ2-3
clone size: .
D gene: TRBD2
V gene: TRBV2
CDR3 protein: CASRTGLAGARDTQYF
CDR3 DNA: TGTGCCAGCAGAACCGGACTAGCGGGAGCTAGGGATACGCAGTATTTT

J gene: TRBJ2-1
clone size: many
D gene: TRBD2
V gene: TRBV7-9
CDR3 protein: CASSLPRGSTGNEQFF
CDR3 DNA: TGTGCCAGCAGCCTCCCCCGCGGGAGTACGGGAAATGAGCAGTTCTTC

J gene: TRBJ2-1
clone size: many
D gene: .
V gene: TRBV20-1
CDR3 protein: CSARDIAGRWDEQFF
CDR3 DNA: TGCAGTGCTAGAGATATAGCTGGTCGGTGGGATGAGCAGTTCTTC

J gene: TRBJ1-5
clone size: many
D gene: .
V gene: TRBV29-1
CDR3 protein: CSVTDGLYSNQPQHF
CDR3 DNA: TGCAGCGTCACGGACGGACTTTATAGCAATCAGCCCCAGCATTTT

J gene: TRBJ1-5
clone size: many
D gene: .
V gene: TRBV30
CDR3 protein: CAWSVPTAGALGQPQHF
CDR3 DNA: TGTGCCTGGAGTGTACCTACGGCGGGGGCGTTGGGTCAGCCCCAGCATTTT

J gene: TRBJ1-5
clone size: many
D gene: .
V gene: TRBV6-2/TRBV6-3
CDR3 protein: CASSYAGSPSGNQPQHF
CDR3 DNA: TGTGCCAGCAGTTACGCAGGGTCCCCTTCTGGCAATCAGCCCCAGCATTTT

J gene: TRBJ1-5
clone size: many
D gene: .
V gene: TRBV20-1
CDR3 protein: CSAGRGSNQPQHF
CDR3 DNA: TGCAGTGCTGGGAGGGGGAGCAATCAGCCCCAGCATTTT

J gene: TRBJ1-5
clone size: many
D gene: TRBD1
V gene: TRBV7-8
CDR3 protein: CASSLGGTVREYSNQPQHF
CDR3 DNA: TGTGCCAGCAGCTTAGGGGGGACAGTAAGGGAATATAGCAATCAGCCCCAGCATTTT

J gene: TRBJ2-2
clone size: .
D gene: .
V gene: TRBV24-1
CDR3 protein: CAVRVGTGELFF
CDR3 DNA: TGTGCCGTCAGAGTTGGCACCGGGGAGCTGTTTTTT